The rows below give T cell receptor beta chains drawn from one sample of a study of cytomegalovirus exposure and HLA in healthy donors. Repertoires were generated with immunoSEQ multiplex PCR, while TCRdb's copy carries only in-frame clones and drops some. The data show 100,000 to 120,000 clones, approximately 89% seen once. Sequencing was performed on PBMCs. The receptors stem from a young woman in good health and CMV-seronegative. Each CDR3 is given without its conserved first and last residue. The D gene is left open where the match is weak.

TRBJ2-5 | TRBD2 | TRBV27 | ASSFTSGVDETQY
TRBJ2-5 | NA | TRBV19 | ASRGGETQY
TRBJ2-5 | NA | TRBV7-9 | ATPRGYGETQY
TRBJ1-2 | NA | TRBV7-9 | ASSLENPYIWGYT
TRBJ1-2 | TRBD1 | TRBV4-3 | ASSQLQGNYGYT
TRBJ1-5 | NA | TRBV28 | ASRGGQILSNQPQH
TRBJ2-7 | TRBD1 | TRBV30 | AWSGQGLSYEQY
TRBJ2-3 | NA | TRBV28 | ASSLSSTDTQY
TRBJ2-5 | NA | TRBV30 | AWSVPRLSQETQY
TRBJ2-2 | NA | TRBV6-4 | ASSDGTSRLF